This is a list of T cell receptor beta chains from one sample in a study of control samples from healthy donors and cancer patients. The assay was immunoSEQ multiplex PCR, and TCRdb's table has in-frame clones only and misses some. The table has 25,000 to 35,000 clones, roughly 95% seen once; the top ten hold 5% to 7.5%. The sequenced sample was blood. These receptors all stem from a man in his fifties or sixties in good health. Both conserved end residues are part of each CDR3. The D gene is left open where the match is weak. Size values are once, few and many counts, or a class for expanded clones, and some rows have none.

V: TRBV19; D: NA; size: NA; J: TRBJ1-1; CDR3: CASTDSGRGKGAFF; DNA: TGTGCCAGTACCGATTCTGGAAGAGGGAAGGGGGCTTTCTTT
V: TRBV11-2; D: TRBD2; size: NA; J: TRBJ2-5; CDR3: CASSLDIAGGQKTQYF; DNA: TGTGCCAGCAGCTTAGATATAGCGGGGGGGCAGAAGACCCAGTACTTC
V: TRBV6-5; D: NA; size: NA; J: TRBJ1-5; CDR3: CASSYGGNQPQHF; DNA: TGTGCCAGCAGTTACGGCGGCAATCAGCCCCAGCATTTT
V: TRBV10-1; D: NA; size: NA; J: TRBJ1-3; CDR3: CASRTCRDSGNTIYF; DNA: TGCGCCAGCAGGACCTGTCGCGACTCTGGAAACACCATATATTTT
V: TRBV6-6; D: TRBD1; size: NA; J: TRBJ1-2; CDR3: CASSRDRDNYGYTF; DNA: TGTGCCAGCAGTCGAGACAGGGATAACTATGGCTACACCTTC
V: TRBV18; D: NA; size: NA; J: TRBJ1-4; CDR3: CASSQGSNEKLFF; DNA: TGTGCCAGCTCACAGGGATCTAATGAAAAACTGTTTTTT
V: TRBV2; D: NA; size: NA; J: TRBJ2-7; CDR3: CASSGDGGSYEQYF; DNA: TGTGCCAGCAGTGGAGACGGAGGCTCCTACGAGCAGTACTTC
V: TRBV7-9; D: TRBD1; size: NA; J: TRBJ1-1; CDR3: CASSSPDRGRTEAFF; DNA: TGTGCCAGCAGCTCACCGGACAGGGGGAGGACTGAAGCTTTCTTT
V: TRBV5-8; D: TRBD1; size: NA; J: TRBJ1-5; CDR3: CASSPGQGQNQPQHF; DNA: TGTGCCAGCAGCCCCGGACAGGGGCAGAATCAGCCCCAGCATTTT
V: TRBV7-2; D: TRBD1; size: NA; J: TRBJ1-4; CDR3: CASSAGQLNEKLFF; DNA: TGTGCCAGCAGCGCGGGACAGCTAAATGAAAAACTGTTTTTT
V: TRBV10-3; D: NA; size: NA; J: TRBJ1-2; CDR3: CAISLQGSNYGYTF; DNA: TGTGCCATCAGTCTACAGGGTTCGAACTATGGCTACACCTTC
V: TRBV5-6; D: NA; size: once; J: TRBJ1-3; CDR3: CASSLPLGLSGNTIYF; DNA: TGTGCCAGCAGCTTGCCCCTCGGACTATCTGGAAACACCATATATTTT
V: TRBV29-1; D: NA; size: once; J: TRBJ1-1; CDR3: CSVDQGGF; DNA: TGCAGCGTTGATCAGGGTGGATTC
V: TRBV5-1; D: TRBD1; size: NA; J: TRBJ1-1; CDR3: CASSPRTGVDTEAFF; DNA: TGCGCCAGCAGCCCGAGGACAGGGGTCGACACTGAAGCTTTCTTT
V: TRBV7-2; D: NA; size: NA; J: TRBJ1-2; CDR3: CASSLVGNQYGYTF; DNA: TGTGCCAGCAGCTTAGTTGGCAACCAATATGGCTACACCTTC
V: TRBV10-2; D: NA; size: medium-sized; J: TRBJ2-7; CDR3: CASSESLLLADEQYF; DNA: TGCGCCAGCAGTGAGTCCCTGTTGCTAGCTGACGAGCAGTACTTC
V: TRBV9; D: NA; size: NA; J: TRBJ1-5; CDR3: CASSVDGGARQPQHF; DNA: TGTGCCAGCAGCGTAGATGGGGGCGCGAGGCAGCCCCAGCATTTT